Each of the 17 T cell receptor beta chains below was sequenced from the same sample in a study of T cell changes during pregnancy in multiple sclerosis. Clones were sequenced by immunoSEQ multiplex PCR, and TCRdb holds only the in-frame ones, with some missing. The sample shows 40,000 to 60,000 clones, 90% of them seen only once. The sample consisted of peripheral blood, taken in the first trimester of pregnancy. The origin of the receptors is a female donor in good health, enrolled as a control in a pregnancy study.

J is TRBJ1-4 and V is TRBV5-1, with D perhaps TRBD1 (6 bases). CDR3 length: 15 amino acids. Germline loops: CDR1 SGHRS, CDR2 YFSETQ. V was pared by 0 bases and J by 8 bases, with 14 bases between. The CDR3 here is CASSLVLGAKEKLFF. CDR3 nucleotide sequence: TGCGCCAGCAGCTTGGTTCTGGGGGCGAAAGAAAAACTGTTTTTT.

The chain combines TRBV27 with TRBJ2-7; no clear D. The V gene's germline CDR1 is MNHEY and CDR2 SMNVEV (reference sequence). The CDR3 covers 12 residues. V was trimmed by 9 bases and J by 1 base, leaving 10 bases between them. The CDR3 DNA is TGTGCCAGTTACGCCAGTTCCTACGAGCAGTACTTC. It is translated as CASYASSYEQYF.

The genes are TRBV2 and TRBJ2-7; perhaps TRBD1 as D (6 bases). CDR1 is SNHLY and CDR2 is FYNNEI in the germline V gene. Between the trimmed V and J ends, which lost 3 bases and 7 bases, there was a span of 22 bases. CDR3 length: 16 amino acids. CDR3 residues: CASSEATRQELGEQYF. The CDR3 region has the DNA TGTGCCAGCAGTGAGGCCACTAGACAGGAGCTAGGTGAGCAGTACTTC.

The chain recombines TRBV30 with TRBJ1-6, with a weak D call TRBD1 (5 bases). The length of the CDR3 is 13 residues. CDR1 GTSNPN and CDR2 SVGIG come from the germline V gene (reference sequence). Trimming left V 4 bases short and J 7 bases short, with 11 bases between. CDR3 in amino acids: CAWTFRGNSPLHF. Written as DNA, the CDR3 is TGTGCCTGGACGTTTCGGGGGAATTCACCCCTCCACTTT. Variable domain in full (rest from reference TRBV30 and TRBJ1-6): SQTIHQWPATLVQPVGSPLSLECTVEGTSNPNLYWYRQAAGRGLQLLFYSVGIGQISSEVPQNLSASRPQDRQFILSSKKLLLSDSGFYLCAWTFRGNSPLHFGNGTRLTVT.

This rearrangement joins TRBV7-9 to TRBJ2-5, with 10 nucleotides matching TRBD2. Looked up from germline, CDR1 is SEHNR and CDR2 is FQNEAQ (reference sequence). Trimming at V came to 3 bases and at J to 1 base, leaving 8 bases not matched to a gene. This CDR3 spans 17 amino acids. The chain's CDR3 is CASSFRLSGGAQETQYF. Here the CDR3 DNA reads TGTGCCAGCAGCTTTCGCCTGAGCGGGGGGGCCCAAGAGACCCAGTACTTC. The whole variable domain, filled in from reference TRBV7-9 and TRBJ2-5, reads DTGVSQNPRHKITKRGQNVTFRCDPISEHNRLYWYRQTLGQGPEFLTYFQNEAQLEKSRLLSDRFSAERPKGSFSTLEIQRTEQGDSAMYLCASSFRLSGGAQETQYFGPGTRLLVL.

The chain carries TRBV18 and TRBJ2-2; D remains ambiguous. Germline CDR1 is KGHSH and CDR2 is LQKENI. The CDR3 has 15 residues. V was pared by 0 bases and J by 0 bases, with 5 bases between. In DNA form, the CDR3 reads TGTGCCAGCTCACCACCTGGGCCGAACACCGGGGAGCTGTTTTTT. Translation: CASSPPGPNTGELFF.

By sample share, this clone is medium-sized. The chain employs TRBV9 and TRBJ1-1, with a possible D match to TRBD1 (5 bases). The CDR3 loop spans 15 amino acids. CDR1 and CDR2 from the germline V gene are SGDLS and YYNGEE. Trimming removed 3 bases from V and 6 bases from J, with 18 bases in between. The CDR3 DNA follows: TGTGCCAGCAGCGAGACCGGGGGGTTATTGGCTGAAGCTTTCTTT. This gives the protein CASSETGGLLAEAFF.

For the CDR3, the DNA is TGTGCCAGCAGAGTACAGGGGGGCAATGAAAAACTGTTTTTT. The encoded protein is CASRVQGGNEKLFF. The chain joins TRBV2 to TRBJ1-4; 8 nucleotides align to TRBD1. Per germline, CDR1 SNHLY and CDR2 FYNNEI. The CDR3 totals 14 residues. Losses at the gene ends were 6 bases for V and 5 bases for J; bases not matched to a gene: 5.

The chain has TRBV5-4 and TRBJ2-5; 8 bases match TRBD2. V lost 3 bases, J lost 2 bases, and 12 bases stayed unmatched. The CDR3 has 17 amino acids. The V gene's germline CDR1 is SGHNT and CDR2 YYREEE (reference sequence). CDR3 nucleotides: TGTGCCAGCAGCTGGGGGACCGATCGGGGGGGTCAAGAGACCCAGTACTTC. This encodes CASSWGTDRGGQETQYF.

V is TRBV28 and J is TRBJ2-7; 9 nucleotides match TRBD2. V lost 3 bases, J lost 4 bases, and 10 bases stayed unmatched. Per the germline V gene, CDR1 is MDHEN and CDR2 is SYDVKM. This CDR3 is 16 amino acids long. The CDR3, as DNA: TGTGCCAGCAGTTTTACGGCGGGGGGGCCTCTGTACGAGCAGTACTTC. Translating it yields CASSFTAGGPLYEQYF.

As DNA, the CDR3 is TGTGCCAGCAGCCTCCGGCCCGGGATTACAACTAATGAAAAACTGTTTTTT. Translating it yields CASSLRPGITTNEKLFF. The chain combines TRBV11-2 with TRBJ1-4; D is undetermined. CDR3 length equals 17 residues. The V gene lost 5 bases and the J gene lost 0 bases, with 16 bases spanning the gap. Germline CDR1 SGHAT, CDR2 FQNNGV.

The gene calls are TRBV6-5 and TRBJ1-2; D unresolved. The CDR3 has 16 residues. From germline, CDR1 is MNHEY and CDR2 SVGAGI. V dropped 4 bases and J dropped 5 bases, with 20 bases sitting between them. The CDR3 nucleotides read TGTGCCAGCAGTTTAAGTGGATTAGCTGGGTCGTATGGCTACACCTTC. It translates to CASSLSGLAGSYGYTF.

V gene TRBV7-6 combines with J gene TRBJ2-3; 12 bases match TRBD2. J was trimmed by 0 bases and V by 1 base; bases with no gene match: 5. CDR3 length equals 18 residues. From germline, CDR1 is SGHVS and CDR2 FNYEAQ. The CDR3 DNA is TGTGCCAGCAGCTTAGGGCTAGCGGGGGGGCCAAGCACAGATACGCAGTATTTT. This codes for CASSLGLAGGPSTDTQYF.

The chain uses TRBV7-3 and TRBJ2-5; TRBD2 agrees at 8 bases. The CDR3 contains 15 residues. Trimming removed 1 base from V and 4 bases from J; junction bases left unmatched: 5. Germline lookup yields CDR1 SGHTA and CDR2 FQGTGA. The CDR3 region is CASSLNSGGRETQYF. DNA of the CDR3: TGTGCCAGCAGCTTAAATTCGGGGGGGCGAGAGACCCAGTACTTC.

The rearrangement joins TRBV30 to TRBJ1-1, with D perhaps matching TRBD1 (6 bases). V dropped 4 bases and J dropped 8 bases, with 17 bases sitting between them. The CDR3 extends over 13 amino acids. Germline CDR1 is GTSNPN and CDR2 is SVGIG (reference sequence). As DNA, the CDR3 is TGTGCCTGGACCTTCCCCCCCGACAGGGAAGCTTTCTTT. Amino acid sequence: CAWTFPPDREAFF. Filled out from reference TRBV30 and TRBJ1-1, the complete variable domain reads SQTIHQWPATLVQPVGSPLSLECTVEGTSNPNLYWYRQAAGRGLQLLFYSVGIGQISSEVPQNLSASRPQDRQFILSSKKLLLSDSGFYLCAWTFPPDREAFFGQGTRLTVV.

The chain combines TRBV2 with TRBJ2-1, with 11 bases that match TRBD1. Unmatched junction bases numbered 6, after V lost 4 bases and J lost 7 bases. The length of the CDR3 is 15 residues. Germline V gene data show CDR1 as SNHLY and CDR2 as FYNNEI. In nucleotides, the CDR3 is TGTGCCAGCAGTGCCGGACAGGGGGCGCGGAATGAGCAGTTCTTC. Translation gives CASSAGQGARNEQFF.

The gene calls are TRBV28 and TRBJ2-7, with D possibly matching TRBD1 (5 bases). The ends were cut back, 8 bases at V and 1 base at J, with 12 bases in the middle. The CDR3 extends over 13 amino acids. Looked up from germline, CDR1 is MDHEN and CDR2 is SYDVKM. The CDR3 DNA sequence: TGTGCCAGCCACTCTGGGGCTTCCTACGAGCAGTACTTC. Its protein product is CASHSGASYEQYF.